A selection of T cell receptor beta chains follows, all from one sample in a study of blood T cells in healthy people across ages. TCRdb re-derived calls from the 5' RACE reads in MiXCR, one entry per CDR3 protein. The sample has around 710,000 distinct CDR3 sequences, more than 40% seen once. Sequencing was done on a sample of blood. The receptors here all came from a woman in her sixties in good health. CDR3s include the opening cysteine and the closing phenylalanine or tryptophan. Each record gives: clone size, D gene, V gene, J gene, CDR3 protein, CDR3 DNA. A D gene is named only where the DNA matches it firmly. A row's size may be missing; if present it is once, few, many or a size class.

-	TRBD1	TRBV7-9	TRBJ1-1	CASSSYPSGGTEAFF	TGTGCCAGCAGCTCCTACCCTTCAGGGGGAACTGAAGCTTTCTTT
few	-	TRBV5-1	TRBJ2-6	CASSTGSSDRRANVLTF	TGCGCCAGCAGCACCGGGAGCAGCGATAGAAGGGCCAACGTCCTGACTTTC
few	TRBD1	TRBV10-1	TRBJ1-2	CASREGANGYTF	TGCGCCAGCAGGGAGGGGGCTAATGGCTACACCTTC
-	TRBD1	TRBV20-1	TRBJ1-5	CSAPDREVDQPQHF	TGCAGTGCACCAGACAGGGAGGTGGATCAGCCCCAGCATTTT
few	-	TRBV5-1	TRBJ2-3	CASSLEQDTQYF	TGCGCCAGCAGCTTGGAGCAAGATACGCAGTATTTT
-	TRBD2	TRBV7-6	TRBJ2-5	CASSLRAGPVKGETQYF	TGTGCCAGCAGCTTGCGAGCGGGACCTGTGAAGGGAGAGACCCAGTACTTC
-	-	TRBV18	TRBJ2-7	CASSPGRAGNFEQYF	TGTGCCAGCTCACCAGGTCGGGCGGGAAACTTCGAGCAGTACTTC
-	-	TRBV18	TRBJ1-2	CASSHAKESNYGYTF	TGTGCCAGCTCACACGCCAAGGAGTCTAACTATGGCTACACCTTC
-	TRBD2	TRBV2	TRBJ2-1	CASSVGSGTSYNEQFF	TGTGCCAGCAGTGTTGGTAGCGGGACCTCCTACAATGAGCAGTTCTTC
-	TRBD1	TRBV24-1	TRBJ2-2	CATGQGAGELFF	TGTGCCACCGGACAGGGGGCCGGGGAGCTGTTTTTT
few	-	TRBV16	TRBJ1-5	CASSQQQRNQPQHF	TGTGCCAGCAGCCAACAACAGAGGAATCAGCCCCAGCATTTT
-	TRBD1	TRBV10-3	TRBJ1-4	CAISPGQGVSGEKLFF	TGTGCCATCAGCCCGGGACAGGGGGTTTCTGGTGAAAAACTGTTTTTT
few	TRBD2	TRBV12-3/TRBV12-4	TRBJ2-1	CASSFGLALSNEQFF	TGTGCCAGCAGTTTTGGACTAGCCTTGAGCAATGAGCAGTTCTTC
-	-	TRBV10-3	TRBJ2-5	CAISDGLPDWYF	TGTGCCATCAGTGATGGGCTCCCGGACTGGTACTTC
-	TRBD2	TRBV6-5	TRBJ2-3	CASTPTSGGADTQYF	TGTGCCAGCACTCCGACTAGCGGGGGGGCAGATACGCAGTATTTT
few	-	TRBV12-3/TRBV12-4	TRBJ1-2	CASSPEPWEGPYGYTF	TGTGCCAGCAGTCCCGAACCTTGGGAGGGTCCGTATGGCTACACCTTC
-	TRBD2	TRBV20-1	TRBJ2-5	CSAYSGRSRETQYF	TGCAGTGCCTATAGCGGGAGGTCTCGAGAGACCCAGTACTTC
-	TRBD1	TRBV27	TRBJ2-5	CASSLEGRGQETQYF	TGTGCCAGCAGTTTAGAAGGCAGGGGGCAGGAGACCCAGTACTTC
-	TRBD1	TRBV20-1	TRBJ2-3	CSAPGTGEFGAQYF	TGCAGTGCTCCCGGGACAGGGGAATTTGGGGCGCAGTATTTT
many	TRBD1	TRBV10-3	TRBJ2-5	CAIRPTGEETQYF	TGTGCCATCAGACCGACAGGGGAAGAGACCCAGTACTTC
-	-	TRBV10-3	TRBJ2-1	CAINVENEQFF	TGTGCCATCAATGTTGAGAATGAGCAGTTCTTC
-	-	TRBV5-1	TRBJ2-2	CASSLRLTRDSGELFF	TGCGCCAGCAGCTTACGGCTGACACGGGACTCCGGGGAGCTGTTTTTT
-	-	TRBV10-3	TRBJ1-3	CAIQGAVKDSGNTIYF	TGTGCCATCCAAGGGGCAGTAAAGGACAGTGGAAACACCATATATTTT
-	-	TRBV7-6	TRBJ2-7	CASSREQGTSYEQYF	TGTGCCAGCAGCCGCGAACAGGGAACGTCCTACGAGCAGTACTTC
-	TRBD2	TRBV7-2	TRBJ2-7	CASRTPFGTSGALSYEQYF	TGTGCCAGCAGGACGCCCTTTGGGACTAGCGGGGCCCTCTCCTACGAGCAGTACTTC
-	-	TRBV10-3	TRBJ2-3	CAISESGRDTDTQYF	TGTGCCATCAGTGAGTCTGGGAGAGACACAGATACGCAGTATTTT
-	TRBD1	TRBV10-3	TRBJ2-1	CATAGQGSSYNEQFF	TGTGCCACCGCGGGACAGGGAAGCTCCTACAATGAGCAGTTCTTC
many	-	TRBV6-2/TRBV6-3	TRBJ2-1	CASSPPGGRGSYNEQFF	TGTGCCAGCAGTCCCCCCGGGGGCCGAGGCTCCTACAATGAGCAGTTCTTC
-	-	TRBV4-2	TRBJ2-7	CASSHRTTLRDMYEQYF	TGTGCCAGCAGCCACCGGACCACGCTGAGGGATATGTACGAGCAGTACTTC
few	-	TRBV3-1	TRBJ2-6	CASSLGGAWGSRANVLTF	TGTGCCAGCAGCCTAGGGGGGGCCTGGGGCTCTCGGGCCAACGTCCTGACTTTC
many	-	TRBV20-1	TRBJ2-5	CSARGRVQETQYF	TGCAGTGCTAGAGGGCGGGTTCAAGAGACCCAGTACTTC
-	TRBD1	TRBV4-2	TRBJ2-1	CASSQDGTERNEQFF	TGTGCCAGCAGCCAAGATGGGACAGAAAGAAATGAGCAGTTCTTC
-	TRBD2	TRBV28	TRBJ2-3	CASKREVDTQYF	TGTGCCTCGAAGCGGGAGGTAGATACGCAGTATTTT
-	-	TRBV2	TRBJ2-5	CARGQETQYF	TGTGCCAGAGGGCAAGAGACCCAGTACTTC
-	-	TRBV12-3/TRBV12-4	TRBJ1-5	CASSFFVEGHSNQPQHF	TGTGCCAGCAGTTTTTTTGTAGAGGGGCATAGCAATCAGCCCCAGCATTTT
-	TRBD2	TRBV9	TRBJ2-1	CASSVVGLAGIADNEQFF	TGTGCCAGCAGCGTAGTGGGGCTAGCGGGGATTGCCGACAATGAGCAGTTCTTC
few	-	TRBV21-1	TRBJ1-1	CASSKKKEGQDPNTEAFF	TGTGCCAGCAGCAAAAAGAAAGAGGGACAGGACCCGAACACTGAAGCTTTCTTT